This TCR beta chain was found in a study of regulatory T cells in long-lasting Graves disease. Construction of TCR beta libraries relied on iRepertoire HTBI primers and on Arm-PCR targeting CDR3 regions. TCRdb re-analysed the multiplex PCR reads in MiXCR, keeping a single row per CDR3 protein. Of 400,000 to 650,000 distinct CDR3 sequences listed, roughly a sixth are singletons. Germline V CDR1 and CDR2: MNHNS, SASEGT. This CDR3 has 12 amino acids. Between the trimmed V and J ends, which lost 6 bases and 7 bases, there was a span of 9 bases. Indicated time point: newly diagnosed GD, antithyroid drugs for less than 3 months. With RNA extracted from PBMCs as input, the TCR library was made. The authors diagnosed Graves' disease using American Thyroid Association guidelines. An endocrinology department in Xi'an, China, supplied the patients. With EDTA tubes as the receptacles, 7.5 to 9 milliliters of peripheral blood were drawn.

This clonotype was seen ten or more times. These data are also associated with another study on T cells in Graves' hyperthyroidism and ophthalmopathy.

The chain carries TRBV6-1 and TRBJ2-2; no reliable D call. The TCR sequence derives from a woman in her forties or fifties with Graves disease. Sequencing was performed on peripheral blood mononuclear cells (PBMCs), taken at new diagnosis, from a patient treated with antithyroid drugs. In DNA, the CDR3 is TGTGCCAGCAGCCTGGACGGCGGGGAGCTGTTTTTT. It yields the protein CASSLDGGELFF.